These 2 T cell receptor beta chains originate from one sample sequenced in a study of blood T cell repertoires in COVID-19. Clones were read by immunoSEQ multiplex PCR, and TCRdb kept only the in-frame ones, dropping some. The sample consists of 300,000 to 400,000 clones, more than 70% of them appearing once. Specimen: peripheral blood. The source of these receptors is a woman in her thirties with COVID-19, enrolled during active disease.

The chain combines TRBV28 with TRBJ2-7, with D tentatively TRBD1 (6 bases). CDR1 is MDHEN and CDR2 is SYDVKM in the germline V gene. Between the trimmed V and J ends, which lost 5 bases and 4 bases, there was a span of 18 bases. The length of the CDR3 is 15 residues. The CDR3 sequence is CASSTRGPLEYEQYV. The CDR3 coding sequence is TGTGCCAGCAGTACCAGGGGTCCCCTAGAATACGAGCAGTACGTC.

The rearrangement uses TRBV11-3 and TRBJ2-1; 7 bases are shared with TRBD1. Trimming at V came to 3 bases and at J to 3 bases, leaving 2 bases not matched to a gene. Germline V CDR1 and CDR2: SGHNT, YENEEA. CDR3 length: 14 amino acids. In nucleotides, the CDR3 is TGTGCCAGCAGCTTGGGACAGAGCTACAATGAGCAGTTCTTC. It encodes CASSLGQSYNEQFF.